This T cell receptor (beta chain) was captured in a study of glioma-infiltrating T cells after dendritic cell vaccination (dated by TCRdb to the mid-2010s). In terms of the full investigation: The cohort included approximately 15 glioblastoma patients drawn from Phase I and II dendritic cell vaccination trials, of whom 9 were newly diagnosed and 6 had recurrent disease. Autologous tumor lysate-pulsed dendritic cell vaccination was administered to the patients between about 2002 and 2013. The vaccine consisted of monocyte-derived dendritic cells cultured approximately 7 days with IL-4 and GM-CSF, then pulsed overnight with autologous tumor lysate. Three intradermal dendritic cell vaccine injections were administered to patients at biweekly intervals in the arm below the axilla. Deep sequencing of TCR beta CDR3 regions was used to quantify tumor-infiltrating lymphocyte content and compare tumor and blood repertoires in dendritic cell-vaccinated glioblastoma patients. TCR sequencing metrics, including TIL content and tumor-blood repertoire overlap, were correlated with survival after dendritic cell vaccination. Overall results and qualifications from the work: After dendritic cell vaccination, a higher estimated pretreatment TIL content predicted longer time to progression and overall survival. The TCR overlap response model with three groups was called speculative and said to need prospective validation. TCR clonality showed no direct relationship with survival, which suggests that a diverse polyclonal response may be important. The cohort was small and heterogeneous, few patients had complete blood and tumor sets, and even fewer had initial-recurrent tumor pairs.

V trim: 0 bases; J trim: 7 bases; unmatched bases: 4. CDR1 and CDR2 are read off the germline V gene as MNHNS and SASEGT. Reading from cysteine to phenylalanine, the CDR3 counts 15 amino acids. The retained sequence is limited to the CDR3, 45 bases, with the frame set at the first base. To be selected, patients needed enough residual fresh-frozen tumor tissue and more than two years of available survival data. An isocitrate dehydrogenase mutation was not carried by any of the glioblastoma patients, although molecular status was otherwise variable. PBMC were collected before vaccination, two weeks after the third vaccination, and at tumor progression when it occurred. The Qiagen DNeasy Blood extraction Kit was used to extract genomic DNA. With regard to this clone: The specificity of this receptor is unknown. No per-base quality is available; no much larger clone lies one base away.

TCRB CDR3 regions were amplified from roughly 1.8 ug genomic DNA, or all available DNA if less, using the immunoSEQ assay. For multiplex PCR, 60 forward primers for TCR V beta segments and 13 reverse primers for J beta segments were used. Synthetic control templates were spiked into each sample at limiting dilution to estimate reads per starting template. The Illumina HiSeq System generated sequencing reads of 87 bp. The published analysis was carried out like this. PCR and sequencing errors were removed by a nearest neighbor algorithm that merged closely related sequences. TCR overlap was defined as the percentage of unique tumor TCR beta sequences that were also found in the peripheral blood of the same patient. TCRdb limited this immuneACCESS table to in-frame rearrangements with V and J called. A share of clones is missing; checked studies link under half to unresolved V genes, and the rest is unexplained. The V and J calls and the clone size are those of that table, but D and trimming were determined from the DNA. The sample yields 95,000 to 110,000 clones; roughly 79% were counted once. Together, the top ten hold about an eighth of the sample.

The clonotype was recovered from a human donor with glioblastoma. The specimen comprised blood, sampled before dendritic cell vaccination. This chain joins TRBV6-1 to TRBJ2-5, and TRBD2 aligns with 11 junction nucleotides. CDR3 region: CASSEAGLAALTQYF. The DNA is as follows: TGTGCCAGCAGTGAAGCGGGACTAGCGGCGTTGACCCAGTACTTC.